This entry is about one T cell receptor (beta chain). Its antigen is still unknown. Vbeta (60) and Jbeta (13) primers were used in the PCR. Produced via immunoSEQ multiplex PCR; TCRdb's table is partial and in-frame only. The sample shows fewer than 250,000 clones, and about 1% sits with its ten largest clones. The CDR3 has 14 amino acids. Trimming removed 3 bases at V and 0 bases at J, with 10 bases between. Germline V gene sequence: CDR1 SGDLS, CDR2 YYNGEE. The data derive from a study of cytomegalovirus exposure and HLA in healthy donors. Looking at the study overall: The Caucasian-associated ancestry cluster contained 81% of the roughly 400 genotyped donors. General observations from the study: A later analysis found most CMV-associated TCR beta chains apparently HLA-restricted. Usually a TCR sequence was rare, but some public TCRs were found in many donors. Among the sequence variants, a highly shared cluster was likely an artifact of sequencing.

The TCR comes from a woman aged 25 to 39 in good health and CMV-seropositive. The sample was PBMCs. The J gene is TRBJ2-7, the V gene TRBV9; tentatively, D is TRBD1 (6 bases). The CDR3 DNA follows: TGTGCCAGCAGCGGCCACAGGGTCTCCTACGAGCAGTACTTC. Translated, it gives CASSGHRVSYEQYF.